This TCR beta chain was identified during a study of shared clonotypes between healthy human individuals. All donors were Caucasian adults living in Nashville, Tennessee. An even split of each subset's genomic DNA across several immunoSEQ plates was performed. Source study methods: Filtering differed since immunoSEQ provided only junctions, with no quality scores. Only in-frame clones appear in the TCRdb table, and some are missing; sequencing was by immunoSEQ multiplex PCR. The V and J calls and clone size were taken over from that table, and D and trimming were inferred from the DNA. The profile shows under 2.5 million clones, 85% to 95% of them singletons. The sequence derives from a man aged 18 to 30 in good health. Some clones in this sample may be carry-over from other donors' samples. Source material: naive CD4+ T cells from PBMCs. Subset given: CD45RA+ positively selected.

This CDR3 reads CASRRTASNTGELFF. The CDR3 nucleotides read TGCGCCAGCAGGAGGACGGCGTCGAACACCGGGGAGCTGTTTTTT. This chain links TRBV4-1 with TRBJ2-2, with D uncertain. This CDR3 has 15 amino acids. Germline CDR1 MGHRA, CDR2 YSYEKL. V was shortened by 6 bases and J by 0 bases, with 11 bases between the two germline ends.